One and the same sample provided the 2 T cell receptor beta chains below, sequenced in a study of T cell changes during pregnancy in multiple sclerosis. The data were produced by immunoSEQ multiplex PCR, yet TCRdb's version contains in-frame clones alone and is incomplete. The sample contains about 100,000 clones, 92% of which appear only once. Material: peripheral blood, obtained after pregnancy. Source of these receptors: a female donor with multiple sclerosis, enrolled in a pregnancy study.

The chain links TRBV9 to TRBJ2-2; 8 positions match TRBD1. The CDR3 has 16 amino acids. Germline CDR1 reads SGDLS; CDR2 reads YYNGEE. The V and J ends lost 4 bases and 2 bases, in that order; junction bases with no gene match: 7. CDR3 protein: CASSTRTGTNTGELFF. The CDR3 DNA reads TGTGCCAGCAGCACACGGACAGGGACCAACACCGGGGAGCTGTTTTTT.

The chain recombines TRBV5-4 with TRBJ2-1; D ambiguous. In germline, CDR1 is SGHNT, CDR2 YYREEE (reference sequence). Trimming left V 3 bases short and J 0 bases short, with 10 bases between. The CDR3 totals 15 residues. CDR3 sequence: CASSSNKVSYNEQFF. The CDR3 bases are TGTGCCAGCAGCTCAAACAAAGTCTCCTACAATGAGCAGTTCTTC. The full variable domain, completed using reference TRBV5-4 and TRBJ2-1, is ETGVTQSPTHLIKTRGQQVTLRCSSQSGHNTVSWYQQALGQGPQFIFQYYREEENGRGNFPPRFSGLQFPNYSSELNVNALELDDSALYLCASSSNKVSYNEQFFGPGTRLTVL.